The entry that follows covers one T cell receptor beta chain sequence. Its antigen is not identified. No DNA is given; TCRdb re-called the 5' RACE reads and lists each CDR3 protein once. The sample table includes 200,000 to 300,000 distinct CDR3 sequences. The data were taken from a study of T cells expressing NK-cell markers. Study-wide points: Questions lingered over whether expanded NKG2C+ T cell clones were HCMV-specific.

The germline V gene encodes CDR1 SGHRS and CDR2 YFSETQ. The CDR3 runs to 15 residues. V gene TRBV5-1 combines with J gene TRBJ2-3; the D gene TCRdb calls, TRBD1, cannot be checked with no DNA. The clonotype originates from a man younger than 35 in good health. The sample was blood T cells: a sorted CD56 or NKG2C T cell subset, CD4+ or CD8+ T cells, or bulk PBMC T cells (not recorded which). The CDR3 region is CASSLVAGEADTQYF. The full variable domain, in which reference TRBV5-1 and TRBJ2-3 provide the parts outside the CDR3, is KAGVTQTPRYLIKTRGQQVTLSCSPISGHRSVSWYQQTPGQGLQFLFEYFSETQRNKGNFPGRFSGRQFSNSRSEMNVSTLELGDSALYLCASSLVAGEADTQYFGPGTRLTVL.